These 21 T cell receptor beta chains were sequenced from one sample in a study of human T cells and chemical hapten exposure. MiXCR, applied by TCRdb to the RACE reads, yields one record per CDR3 protein. The data contain about 85,000 distinct CDR3 sequences, about 9.9% of them seen just once; the ten biggest clones take up about 1.6%. Time point indicated: patch test 2, 6 weeks after DPC sensitization. The treatment denotes: therapeutic diphenylcyclopropenone sensitization with weekly scalp DPC. The sequencing here drew on whole blood, taken in connection with sensitization to the hapten diphenylcyclopropenone (DPC). Receptors were obtained from a man younger than 30 with alopecia areata. Some clones in this sample may be carry-over from other donors' samples.

This clonotype was counted ten times or more. CDR3 loop: CASSPTGFAGELFF. CDR3 in DNA: TGTGCCAGCAGTCCAACAGGGTTCGCCGGGGAGCTGTTTTTT. This chain links TRBV27 with TRBJ2-2; a possible D gene is TRBD1 (6 bases). CDR1 and CDR2 (germline): MNHEY, SMNVEV (reference sequence). V lost 5 bases, J lost 6 bases, and 13 bases lay in between. CDR3 length: 14 amino acids.

This clonotype was counted many times. The chain links TRBV6-2 or TRBV6-3 to TRBJ2-3; the D call may be TRBD1 or TRBD2 (5 bases each). Germline V gene data show CDR1 as MNHEY and CDR2 as SVGEGT. The V and J ends lost 2 bases and 10 bases respectively, with 7 bases between them. CDR3 length equals 11 residues. CDR3 region: CASSYRGPQYF. CDR3 sequence (DNA): TGTGCCAGCAGTTACAGGGGACCGCAGTATTTT.

In this sample, this clonotype turned up many times. The CDR3: CASSPPPAVTDTQYF. The CDR3, as DNA: TGTGCCAGCTCACCACCGCCTGCGGTAACAGATACGCAGTATTTT. This chain connects TRBV18 to TRBJ2-3; no clear D. This CDR3 is 15 amino acids long. V lost 0 bases, J lost 3 bases, and 10 bases lay in between. CDR1 and CDR2 from the germline V gene are KGHSH and LQKENI.

The V call is TRBV9, the J call TRBJ1-1; weak D call: TRBD1 (6 bases). V lost 0 bases and J lost 1, with 10 bases in between. CDR3 length: 15 residues. Germline values: CDR1 SGDLS, CDR2 YYNGEE. CDR3 sequence reads: CASSVGPGENTEAFF. The CDR3 region has the DNA TGTGCCAGCAGCGTAGGGCCAGGGGAGAACACTGAAGCTTTCTTT.

This clonotype was recorded a few times. This sequence joins TRBV12-3 or TRBV12-4 and TRBJ2-1, with TRBD1 identical over 10 bases. The junction had 5 bases not matched to a gene; V was cut back by 5 bases and J by 4 bases. This CDR3 spans 15 amino acids. The CDR3 DNA is TGTGCCAGCAGTGACCGGGACAGGGGATACAATGAGCAGTTCTTC. Translated, it gives CASSDRDRGYNEQFF.

The rearrangement uses TRBV14 and TRBJ2-3, with 13 bases that match TRBD2. In germline, CDR1 is SGHDN, CDR2 FVKESK. Trimming cost V 3 bases and J 3 bases; bases outside gene matches: 3. This CDR3 has 16 residues. CDR3 bases: TGTGCCAGCAGCCAGGGGACTAGCGGGGTTACAGATACGCAGTATTTT. Amino acids: CASSQGTSGVTDTQYF.

This clonotype came up a few times. The chain is built from TRBV29-1 and TRBJ1-2; 7 bases line up with TRBD1. This CDR3 region has 11 residues. The V segment lost 4 bases and the J segment 8 bases; nucleotides outside the gene matches: 4. Germline CDR1 is SQVTM and CDR2 is ANQGSEA. The CDR3 is CSVGGQSGYTF. In nucleotides, the CDR3 is TGCAGCGTTGGGGGACAGTCCGGCTACACCTTC.

This chain uses TRBV28 with TRBJ2-7; 7 bases line up with TRBD1. Trimming took 9 bases from V and 0 from J; bases not matched to a gene: 8. The CDR3 is made up of 14 amino acids. Germline assignment: CDR1 MDHEN and CDR2 SYDVKM. The CDR3 region is CASFLTGSSYEQYF. The CDR3, as DNA: TGTGCCAGTTTCCTGACAGGGAGCTCCTACGAGCAGTACTTC.

This chain uses TRBV29-1 with TRBJ2-2; D is unresolved. V lost 7 bases, J lost 6 bases, and 9 bases lay in between. In germline, CDR1 is SQVTM, CDR2 ANQGSEA. The CDR3 covers 11 residues. The CDR3 sequence: CSALASGELFF. The DNA of the CDR3 is TGCAGCGCCCTTGCTTCCGGGGAGCTGTTTTTT.

V gene TRBV7-8 combines with J gene TRBJ1-1; D ambiguous. The germline V and J ends were trimmed by 3 bases and 2 bases, with 10 bases remaining between them. The length of the CDR3 is 14 residues. Germline values: CDR1 SGHVS, CDR2 FQNEAQ. Written as DNA, the CDR3 is TGTGCCAGCAGCTTTAGCAGTTCAAACACTGAAGCTTTCTTT. Translation gives CASSFSSSNTEAFF.

The J gene is TRBJ2-2, the V gene TRBV4-1, with D perhaps being TRBD1 or TRBD2 (5 bases each). The CDR3 spans 16 residues. The germline CDR1 and CDR2 sequences are MGHRA and YSYEKL. V lost 4 bases and J lost 1, with 13 bases in between. The CDR3 coding sequence is TGCGCCAGCAGCCCCTGGGGACCGATGAACACCGGGGAGCTGTTTTTT. Its translation is CASSPWGPMNTGELFF.

This clonotype was observed many times. The V gene is TRBV2, the J gene TRBJ2-3; 8 bases line up with TRBD1. The CDR3 spans 16 residues. J was trimmed by 3 bases and V by 7 bases; bases with no gene match: 12. Per germline, CDR1 SNHLY and CDR2 FYNNEI. This chain's CDR3 is CASTRRRTGMTDTQYF. CDR3 in DNA: TGTGCCAGCACCCGAAGGCGGACAGGGATGACAGATACGCAGTATTTT. The whole variable domain, filled in from reference TRBV2 and TRBJ2-3, reads EPEVTQTPSHQVTQMGQEVILRCVPISNHLYFYWYRQILGQKVEFLVSFYNNEISEKSEIFDDQFSVERPDGSNFTLKIRSTKLEDSAMYFCASTRRRTGMTDTQYFGPGTRLTVL.

The rearrangement uses TRBV12-2 and TRBJ2-7. TRBV12-2 is listed as a pseudogene. This CDR3 has 15 residues. The CDR3 region is CASRLARDAPYEQYV. The DNA of the CDR3 is TGTGCAAGTCGCTTAGCGCGGGATGCCCCCTACGAGCAGTACGTC.

This clonotype was seen repeatedly, ten times or more. The rearrangement joins TRBV10-3 to TRBJ1-2, with D perhaps TRBD1 (5 bases). V was trimmed by 3 bases and J by 6 bases, leaving 11 bases between them. This CDR3 has 13 amino acids. Per the germline V gene, CDR1 is ENHRY and CDR2 is SYGVKD. CDR3 residues: CAISDGGGDGYTF. Written as DNA, the CDR3 is TGTGCCATCAGTGATGGGGGAGGCGATGGCTACACCTTC.

V is TRBV6-6 and J is TRBJ1-4, with no clear D. Germline V gene lookup returns CDR1 MNHNY and CDR2 SVGAGI (reference sequence). The CDR3 extends over 16 amino acids. V was trimmed by 3 bases and J by 4 bases, leaving 15 bases between them. The CDR3 DNA follows: TGTGCCAGCAGTTATGCAAAGGACGCCTTTAATGAAAAACTGTTTTTT. Residues: CASSYAKDAFNEKLFF.

The chain is built from TRBV10-3 and TRBJ2-5; D is unclear. Looked up from germline, CDR1 is ENHRY and CDR2 is SYGVKD. Deletions cut 0 bases from V and 5 bases from J, with 13 bases between. This CDR3 has 15 residues. The CDR3 nucleotides read TGTGCCATCAGTGAGTCTGAAGGGATTGTTGAGACCCAGTACTTC. This translates into CAISESEGIVETQYF.

The rearrangement joins TRBV20-1 to TRBJ2-5, with D possibly matching TRBD1 (6 bases). CDR1 and CDR2 from the germline V gene are DFQATT and SNEGSKA (reference sequence). The CDR3 is 12 residues long. V was pared by 6 bases and J by 2 bases, with 10 bases between. CDR3 DNA sequence: TGCAGTGCCGCTGACAGGCAAGAGACCCAGTACTTC. Protein product: CSAADRQETQYF.

This clonotype was observed at least ten times. The V and J genes are TRBV11-2 and TRBJ2-1; tentative D call: TRBD2 (6 bases). V was clipped by 2 bases and J by 7 bases, with 15 bases between them. The germline V gene encodes CDR1 SGHAT and CDR2 FQNNGV. The CDR3 runs to 15 residues. Here the CDR3 reads CASSLTPGLGNEQFF. The CDR3 nucleotides are TGTGCCAGCAGCTTAACTCCGGGACTCGGAAATGAGCAGTTCTTC.

The genes are TRBV4-1 and TRBJ2-7; 7 bases line up with TRBD1. Germline V gives CDR1 MGHRA, CDR2 YSYEKL. There are 15 residues in the CDR3. V lost 4 bases, J lost 0 bases, and 6 bases stayed unmatched. CDR3 DNA sequence: TGCGCCAGCAGCCTAAGGGACAGCCCCTCCTACGAGCAGTACTTC. The encoded protein is CASSLRDSPSYEQYF.

This clonotype was observed a few times. The chain joins TRBV9 to TRBJ2-5; D gene uncertain. The germline V gene has CDR1 SGDLS and CDR2 YYNGEE. The V end lost 0 bases, the J end lost 1 base, and 7 bases lay between the germline ends. The CDR3 consists of 14 residues. Written as DNA, the CDR3 is TGTGCCAGCAGCGTAGGGGGTTCCCAAGAGACCCAGTACTTC. It specifies CASSVGGSQETQYF.

This clonotype was counted ten times or more. The V and J genes are TRBV29-1 and TRBJ2-1; no definite D call. Between the trimmed V and J ends, which lost 4 bases and 7 bases, there was a span of 17 bases. CDR1 and CDR2 (germline): SQVTM, ANQGSEA. The CDR3 loop spans 14 amino acids. The CDR3 DNA sequence: TGCAGCGTTGCCCGACTTAAAGGAATAAATGAGCAGTTCTTC. This sequence encodes CSVARLKGINEQFF.